Below are 17 T cell receptor beta chains sequenced from a single sample in a study of neoadjuvant anti-PD-1 for oral cavity cancer. Time point specified: after neoadjuvant nivolumab, at surgical resection. The method was immunoSEQ multiplex PCR; TCRdb's version includes in-frame clones alone and lacks a portion of them. The table has some 15,000 clones, nearly 75% seen once; the top ten hold 2% to 2.5%. The source was PBMCs, collected after nivolumab (anti-PD-1) treatment. The receptors stem from a person aged 35-79 years with oral cavity squamous cell carcinoma.

The chain employs TRBV10-3 and TRBJ1-1; maybe TRBD1 (6 bases). This CDR3 contains 15 residues. Germline CDR1 and CDR2: ENHRY and SYGVKD. V was clipped by 4 bases and J by 3 bases, with 15 bases between them. The CDR3 loop is CAISGYRASDTEAFF. CDR3 in DNA: TGTGCCATCAGTGGTTACAGGGCCTCGGACACTGAAGCTTTCTTT.

This clone has just a few counts. V and J are TRBV6-4 and TRBJ1-2; no definite D call. Trimming took 5 bases from V and 3 from J, leaving 10 bases between them. This CDR3 has 13 amino acids. Germline V lookup: CDR1 MRHNA, CDR2 SNTAGT. The CDR3 protein is CASSPLTYYGYTF. CDR3 in DNA: TGTGCCAGCAGTCCCCTGACATACTATGGCTACACCTTC.

The chain joins TRBV14 to TRBJ1-2, with D perhaps matching TRBD1 (6 bases). The germline V gene has CDR1 SGHDN and CDR2 FVKESK. The CDR3 runs to 14 residues. Trimming removed 3 bases from V and 4 bases from J, with 12 bases in between. The CDR3 loop reads CASSQQGYGYGYTF. CDR3 in DNA: TGTGCCAGCAGCCAGCAGGGGTATGGCTATGGCTACACCTTC.

This chain links TRBV6-1 with TRBJ2-6; 9 bases fit TRBD1. Germline V gives CDR1 MNHNS, CDR2 SASEGT. The CDR3 covers 18 residues. The V gene end was trimmed by 2 bases and the J gene end by 4 bases; junction bases not matched to a gene: 9. In DNA form, the CDR3 reads TGTGCCAGCAGTGAATGGAGAGGGACAGGGTCGGGGGCCAACGTCCTGACTTTC. This translates into CASSEWRGTGSGANVLTF.

This clone was found a few times. The J gene is TRBJ2-7, the V gene TRBV2; D could derive from TRBD1 or TRBD2 (5 bases each). CDR1 and CDR2 from the germline V gene are SNHLY and FYNNEI. V shed 6 bases and J shed 0 bases, with 21 bases lying between them. CDR3 size: 17 residues. The CDR3 region is CASSPVWDLRSSYEQYF. For the CDR3, the DNA is TGTGCCAGCAGCCCCGTTTGGGACCTCAGGAGCTCCTACGAGCAGTACTTC.

A few counts support this clone. The V gene is TRBV5-4, the J gene TRBJ1-1; 9 nucleotides line up with TRBD1. Germline V gives CDR1 SGHNT, CDR2 YYREEE (reference sequence). The CDR3 loop spans 15 amino acids. V lost 3 bases and J lost 5; bases outside the gene matches: 8. This CDR3 reads CASSSNRGLGTEAFF. DNA of the CDR3: TGTGCCAGCAGCTCCAACAGGGGGCTGGGTACTGAAGCTTTCTTT.

This clone was detected once. This chain connects TRBV5-1 to TRBJ2-3, with D possibly being TRBD2 (6 bases). The germline V gene encodes CDR1 SGHRS and CDR2 YFSETQ. CDR3 length: 15 residues. V lost 0 bases and J lost 6, with 14 bases in between. CDR3 region: CASSLDGTAGDTQYF. For the CDR3, the DNA is TGCGCCAGCAGCTTGGATGGGACGGCGGGGGATACGCAGTATTTT.

V and J are TRBV7-8 and TRBJ1-1; TRBD1 agrees at 7 bases. Germline CDR1 SGHVS, CDR2 FQNEAQ. The length of the CDR3 is 17 residues. J was trimmed by 5 bases and V by 3 bases; bases with no gene match: 15. CDR3 in DNA: TGTGCCAGCAGCTTGGGGGTAACAGGGGCCAGAGGGACTGAAGCTTTCTTT. It is translated as CASSLGVTGARGTEAFF.

CDR3 DNA sequence: TGTGCCAGCAGTTTAGGGGGGGCCGCCAACTCTGGGGCCAACGTCCTGACTTTC. Protein sequence: CASSLGGAANSGANVLTF. The chain recombines TRBV28 with TRBJ2-6; D may be TRBD2 (7 bases). The CDR3 is 18 residues long. The V end lost 2 bases, the J end lost 0 bases, and 14 bases lay between the germline ends. Germline-derived CDR1 and CDR2 are MDHEN and SYDVKM.

CDR3 loop: CAWSRSTGGEKLFF. The CDR3 coding sequence is TGTGCCTGGAGCCGTTCGACAGGGGGAGAAAAACTGTTTTTT. The J gene is TRBJ1-4, the V gene TRBV30; TRBD1 agrees at 9 bases. Germline lookup yields CDR1 GTSNPN and CDR2 SVGIG (reference sequence). V trimming: 3 bases; J trimming: 8 bases; junction bases outside the gene matches: 7. This CDR3 is 14 amino acids long.

This rearrangement joins TRBV6-6 to TRBJ2-7; TRBD1 matches at 9 bases. CDR3 length: 15 amino acids. Germline CDR1 is MNHNY and CDR2 is SVGAGI (reference sequence). V shed 3 bases, J shed 2 bases, and the junction held 5 bases outside the gene matches. DNA for the CDR3: TGTGCCAGCAGTTATTGGGACAGGGAGACCTACGAGCAGTACTTC. This gives the protein CASSYWDRETYEQYF.

The V call is TRBV2, the J call TRBJ2-1; 7 bases fit TRBD1. Germline assignment: CDR1 SNHLY and CDR2 FYNNEI. V lost 4 bases to trimming and J lost 14 bases; unmatched junction nucleotides: 14. The CDR3 consists of 14 residues. The CDR3 sequence: CASSGVGDPTGEFF. The CDR3 nucleotides read TGTGCCAGCAGTGGGGTCGGAGACCCCACAGGGGAGTTCTTC. Based on the CDR3 plus reference TRBV2 and TRBJ2-1, the full variable domain is EPEVTQTPSHQVTQMGQEVILRCVPISNHLYFYWYRQILGQKVEFLVSFYNNEISEKSEIFDDQFSVERPDGSNFTLKIRSTKLEDSAMYFCASSGVGDPTGEFFGPGTRLTVL.

Only a few counts were recorded for this clone. J is TRBJ1-1 and V is TRBV28, with D tentatively TRBD1 (5 bases). V lost 5 bases and J 1 base, leaving 11 bases between the germline ends. Germline CDR1 is MDHEN and CDR2 is SYDVKM. This CDR3 region has 14 residues. The CDR3 DNA reads TGTGCCAGCAGTCCGGGGGATGAGAACACTGAAGCTTTCTTT. Translating gives CASSPGDENTEAFF.

CDR3 coding DNA: TGTGCCAGTAGTACCACAGGGTATAGCAATCAGCCCCAGCATTTT. This encodes CASSTTGYSNQPQHF. The chain has TRBV19 and TRBJ1-5, with D maybe TRBD1 (6 bases). This CDR3 spans 15 amino acids. The V gene lost 4 bases and the J gene lost 0 bases, with 10 bases spanning the gap. Germline V gene data show CDR1 as LNHDA and CDR2 as SQIVND (reference sequence).

The chain joins TRBV9 to TRBJ2-2; 8 bases agree with TRBD1. V shed 4 bases and J 6 bases; nucleotides not matched to a gene: 8. The length of the CDR3 is 15 residues. CDR1 and CDR2 from the germline V gene are SGDLS and YYNGEE. This CDR3 is CASSHRQGIAGELFF. DNA for the CDR3: TGTGCCAGCAGCCATAGACAGGGGATTGCCGGGGAGCTGTTTTTT. The variable domain in full, with the rest retrieved from reference TRBV9 and TRBJ2-2, is DSGVTQTPKHLITATGQRVTLRCSPRSGDLSVYWYQQSLDQGLQFLIQYYNGEERAKGNILERFSAQQFPDLHSELNLSSLELGDSALYFCASSHRQGIAGELFFGEGSRLTVL.

This chain connects TRBV6-1 to TRBJ2-4, with a tentative D call TRBD2 (6 bases). CDR3 length equals 16 residues. V was cut by 1 base and J by 2 bases, with 12 bases left in between. Germline loops: CDR1 MNHNS, CDR2 SASEGT. The CDR3, as DNA: TGTGCCAGCAGTGAAGTGCGGGATTTGACCAAAAACATTCAGTACTTC. The encoded protein is CASSEVRDLTKNIQYF.

The chain is built from TRBV28 and TRBJ1-3; 8 bases match TRBD1. This CDR3 spans 17 amino acids. From germline, CDR1 is MDHEN and CDR2 SYDVKM. V lost 6 bases to trimming and J lost 2 bases; unmatched junction nucleotides: 12. The CDR3 spells CASSPTRTGYAGNTIYF. DNA for the CDR3: TGTGCCAGCAGCCCCACAAGGACAGGGTATGCTGGAAACACCATATATTTT.